The rows below give T cell receptor beta chains drawn from one sample of a study of T cell responses to AZD1222 COVID-19 vaccine. Profiled with immunoSEQ multiplex PCR; TCRdb holds only in-frame clones, not every one. Seen here are some 60,000 clones, around three quarters observed once, and the top ten hold about 3.5%. Sample: peripheral blood, taken 28 days after the second AZD1222 dose. These receptors were collected from an adult who received the AZD1222 COVID-19 vaccine. The CDR3 runs from the conserved cysteine through the conserved F or W. A D gene is named only where the DNA matches it firmly. Size is omitted from some rows. Given values are once, few, many or a class for expanded clones.

j_gene	abundance	d_gene	v_gene	CDR3nt	CDR3aa
TRBJ1-1	.	TRBD1	TRBV19	TGTGCCAGTAGTATAGGCCTGGACAGGGCGCGGGCTTTCTTT	CASSIGLDRARAFF
TRBJ1-1	.	TRBD1	TRBV5-1	TGCGCCAGCAGCTTGGCCCAACGGGACAGTAGGGCCATGAACACTGAAGCTTTCTTT	CASSLAQRDSRAMNTEAFF
TRBJ2-3	.	TRBD2	TRBV7-9	TGTGCCTCCGGGCTAGCGGGGGGTACAGATACGCAGTATTTT	CASGLAGGTDTQYF
TRBJ2-2	.	.	TRBV3-1/TRBV3-2	TGTGCCAGCAGCCAAGTTCCGGGGAGGAACACCGGGGAGCTGTTTTTT	CASSQVPGRNTGELFF
TRBJ2-5	.	TRBD2	TRBV10-1	TGCGCCAGCAGTGAGATAGGGACTAGCGGGGAAGGGACCCAGTACTTC	CASSEIGTSGEGTQYF
TRBJ2-1	.	TRBD2	TRBV7-9	TGTGCCAGCAGCTTACTAGCGGGGGGGCAGAATGAGCAGTTCTTC	CASSLLAGGQNEQFF
TRBJ1-5	.	.	TRBV7-6	TGTGCCAGCAGCTTAGGATACAGGGCGGCCAATCAGCCCCAGCATTTT	CASSLGYRAANQPQHF
TRBJ2-3	.	.	TRBV6-2/TRBV6-3	TGTGCCAGCAGTTACTCGATACAGGCCACAGATACGCAGTATTTT	CASSYSIQATDTQYF
TRBJ1-6	.	.	TRBV28	TGTGCCAGCAGTTCTCTTGAGGGCAATTCACCCCTCCACTTT	CASSSLEGNSPLHF
TRBJ2-2	.	TRBD1	TRBV14	TGTGCCAGCAGACCGGGACAGTACACCGGGGAGCTGTTTTTT	CASRPGQYTGELFF
TRBJ2-7	.	.	TRBV5-1	TGCGCCAGCAGCCCCCAAACAGGGAGGGCCTACGAGCAGTACTTC	CASSPQTGRAYEQYF
TRBJ1-3	.	.	TRBV30	TGTGCCTGGGGTGGTCAGGGGCTCTCTGGAAACACCATATATTTT	CAWGGQGLSGNTIYF
TRBJ2-3	once	.	TRBV29-1	TGCAGCGCAGCGACGGCATCTCGGTCAGATACGCAGTATTTT	CSAATASRSDTQYF
TRBJ2-2	.	.	TRBV6-6	TGTGCCAGCAGCCCTACGGCCGGGGAGCTGTTTTTT	CASSPTAGELFF
TRBJ2-7	few	.	TRBV21-1	TGTGCCAGCAGCTCCGAAGGGGGGGACGTTCCTCTCGAGCAGTACTTC	CASSSEGGDVPLEQYF
TRBJ2-1	once	.	TRBV28	TGTGCCAGCAGCCCTGACGGGAGCTCCTACAATGAGCAGTTCTTC	CASSPDGSSYNEQFF
TRBJ2-3	.	.	TRBV18	TGTGCCAGCTCACCACCTCTAGGGGGAGAAGGCACAGATACGCAGTATTTT	CASSPPLGGEGTDTQYF
TRBJ1-1	once	.	TRBV7-9	TGTGCCAGCAGCTTAGGTGTGGGAGGGGCTTTCTTT	CASSLGVGGAFF
TRBJ2-3	few	TRBD1	TRBV2	TGTGCCAGCACCCTCGGACAGGGGGCAACAGATACGCAGTATTTT	CASTLGQGATDTQYF
TRBJ1-2	.	.	TRBV10-3	TGTGCCATCAGTGACAGCACCTATGGCTACACCTTC	CAISDSTYGYTF
TRBJ1-2	.	.	TRBV7-3	TGTGCCAGCAGCTCCCCCGGTTTGGTTGGCTACACCTTC	CASSSPGLVGYTF
TRBJ1-6	.	.	TRBV7-3	TGTGCCAGCTCAAGACAGTATAATTCACCCCTCCACTTT	CASSRQYNSPLHF
TRBJ1-5	.	.	TRBV5-6	TGTGCCAGCAGCTTGGGTGGACCGGGGGGCAATCAGCCCCAGCATTTT	CASSLGGPGGNQPQHF
TRBJ2-7	.	.	TRBV6-5	TGTGCCAGCAGCAGACCCGGAAGGGCCTCCTACGAGCAGTACTTC	CASSRPGRASYEQYF
TRBJ2-5	.	.	TRBV9	TGTGCCAGCAGCCCACATTTGTTAGGGGCTAGGCCAGAGACCCAGTACTTC	CASSPHLLGARPETQYF
TRBJ2-7	.	TRBD1	TRBV6-5	TGTGCCAGCAGTTACCGGACAGGGGAGTACGAGCAGTACTTC	CASSYRTGEYEQYF
TRBJ1-1	.	.	TRBV3-1/TRBV3-2	TGTGCCAGCAGCCCCACAGATAACACTGAAGCTTTCTTT	CASSPTDNTEAFF
TRBJ2-2	once	TRBD2	TRBV6-1	TGTCCCCGCCGTGGGGCGGGGGGGCAAACCGGGGAGCTGTTTTTT	CPRRGAGGQTGELFF
TRBJ1-5	.	.	TRBV27	TGTGCCAGCAGTTGGTCAGGGGTACGACAGCCCCAGCATTTT	CASSWSGVRQPQHF
TRBJ1-5	.	.	TRBV19	TGTGCCAGTAGTTTCCAGGGGAATAGCAATCAGCCCCAGCATTTT	CASSFQGNSNQPQHF
TRBJ1-1	.	.	TRBV7-3	TGTGCCAGCAGCTTTAATAAGGGGCCAAGTGAAGCTTTCTTT	CASSFNKGPSEAFF
TRBJ2-1	few	.	TRBV27	TGTGCCAGCAGTCCCCCCAGGGATTCGGGTGTAATGGAGTTCTTC	CASSPPRDSGVMEFF
TRBJ1-2	.	.	TRBV21-1	TGTGCCAGCAGCTCGAGGGCCCCCCCCTCGCCTCAGGGGCTTGGCTATGGCTACACCTTC	CASSSRAPPSPQGLGYGYTF
TRBJ2-3	.	.	TRBV7-2	TGTGCCAGCAGCTTAGCACTAGCTGATACGCAGTATTTT	CASSLALADTQYF
TRBJ2-3	.	TRBD2	TRBV29-1	TGCAGCGTTGCCCGGACTAGCGGGGCGGTCACAGATACGCAGTATTTT	CSVARTSGAVTDTQYF
TRBJ2-1	.	TRBD2	TRBV15	TGTGCCACCAGCAGAGGGGCAGCGGGGGGGCCGGACAATGAGCAGTTCTTC	CATSRGAAGGPDNEQFF
TRBJ1-2	.	.	TRBV30	TGTGCCTGGAGTCCCGACAGAAACTATGGCTACACCTTC	CAWSPDRNYGYTF
TRBJ1-1	.	.	TRBV6-1	TGTGCCAGCAGTGAAATGGGCCTACCGGCTTTCTTT	CASSEMGLPAFF
TRBJ2-3	.	.	TRBV2	TGTGCCAGCGATAGGCAGGGAGGCACAGATACGCAGTATTTT	CASDRQGGTDTQYF
TRBJ1-6	.	.	TRBV5-6	TGTGCCAGCAGCTACGACTTTACGGGGAATTCACCCCTCCACTTT	CASSYDFTGNSPLHF
TRBJ1-2	.	.	TRBV28	TGTGCCAGCAGTTTGAGGGGCTATGGCTACACCTTC	CASSLRGYGYTF
TRBJ2-2	.	.	TRBV3-1/TRBV3-2	TGTGCCAGCAGCCCCTATTACACCGGGGAGCTGTTTTTT	CASSPYYTGELFF
TRBJ1-3	.	.	TRBV23-1	TGCGCCAAGAAGCAATGGGGAAACACCATATATTTT	CAKKQWGNTIYF
TRBJ1-2	.	TRBD1	TRBV6-4	TGTGCCAGCAGTCCGGGGACCGGGACAGGGCGCCTTGGCTACACCTTC	CASSPGTGTGRLGYTF
TRBJ2-5	.	.	TRBV9	TGTGCCAGCAGCGTAGGTCCTAGCTTTGGAGAGACCCAGTACTTC	CASSVGPSFGETQYF
TRBJ1-1	.	.	TRBV7-9	TGTGCCAGCAGCTTAGGGCTGTCGGGGGTCACTGAAGCTTTCTTT	CASSLGLSGVTEAFF
TRBJ1-4	.	.	TRBV18	TGTGCCAGCTCCACCGGAGCTGGGACTAATGAAAAACTGTTTTTT	CASSTGAGTNEKLFF
TRBJ1-5	.	TRBD1	TRBV29-1	TGCAGCGTTCAGGGGGGGGGTCAGCCCCAGCATTTT	CSVQGGGQPQHF
TRBJ1-2	.	.	TRBV6-5	TGTGCCAGCAGTTACTCTATTGGAACCTATGGCTACACCTTC	CASSYSIGTYGYTF